The rows below give T cell receptor beta chains drawn from one sample of a study of blood T cell repertoires in COVID-19. Assay: immunoSEQ multiplex PCR; the TCRdb copy retains only in-frame clones and omits some. In the table there are roughly 200,000 clones, around 84% of which are singletons. Specimen: peripheral blood. The receptor source for this set is a man aged 35-49 years with active or convalescent COVID-19. The CDR3 runs from the conserved cysteine through the conserved F or W.

>TRBJ2-2|TRBV5-1
CASSLEGVIDTGELFF
>TRBJ1-5|TRBV27
CASSFTGGNQPQHF
>TRBJ2-2|TRBV7-6
CASSKSGGAVGELFF
>TRBJ1-4|TRBV30
CASLDGGGEKLFF
>TRBJ2-7|TRBV6-1
CASSVSSGVSSYEQYF
>TRBJ2-5|TRBV5-1
CASSLASGASGETQYF
>TRBJ2-3|TRBV5-5
CASSIELAGGTDTQYF
>TRBJ1-6|TRBV16
CASSQFIFAETGDNSPLHF
>TRBJ1-3|TRBV6-2/TRBV6-3
CASSSPGQSSGNTIYF
>TRBJ1-2|TRBV7-9
CASSLGGGASYGYTF
>TRBJ2-3|TRBV9
CASSVEGGTQYF
>TRBJ2-7|TRBV5-1
CASSPDGTVVYEQYF
>TRBJ1-2|TRBV27
CASSRDRGSPYGYTF
>TRBJ2-7|TRBV7-8
CASTHGADRGYEQYF
>TRBJ2-2|TRBV2
CASRGLAGGLRTGELFF
>TRBJ2-7|TRBV5-1
CASSSQTGNLYEQYF
>TRBJ2-7|TRBV19
CASTPLTSGGSYEQYF
>TRBJ1-4|TRBV5-1
CASSQEGNEKLFF
>TRBJ1-2|TRBV5-6
CASSLPGTGFYGYTF
>TRBJ2-7|TRBV5-6
CASSSADPSWEEQYF
>TRBJ2-5|TRBV27
CASSFRAGGGETQYF
>TRBJ1-3|TRBV30
CAWSSTGAATIYF
>TRBJ2-1|TRBV6-2/TRBV6-3
CASSYTSGGDEQFF
>TRBJ2-7|TRBV7-9
CASSTRDEQYF
>TRBJ1-5|TRBV3-1/TRBV3-2
CASSPRRTGFGQPQHF
>TRBJ1-2|TRBV28
CATMVQVNYGYTF
>TRBJ2-5|TRBV19
CASSRLAGTQYF
>TRBJ1-3|TRBV4-1
CASSQGGAGLANTIYF
>TRBJ2-7|TRBV13
CASSFGLGRNEQYF
>TRBJ2-2|TRBV11-2
CASSFGHGAGRTGELFF
>TRBJ1-3|TRBV11-3
CASSLRTSGGAFSGNTIYF
>TRBJ1-5|TRBV12-5
CASSKDSNYQPQHF
>TRBJ2-3|TRBV7-6
CASSSMTGNWVDTQYF
>TRBJ2-7|TRBV29-1
CSVEDNRGEQYF
>TRBJ2-1|TRBV6-4
CASSVGGSAGEQFF
>TRBJ2-5|TRBV7-7
CASSALGSGGETQYF
>TRBJ2-5|TRBV9
CASSVEGTRGETQYF
>TRBJ1-1|TRBV5-1
CASSLGDRSWAFF
>TRBJ2-1|TRBV5-1
CASSPGTEGHNEQFF
>TRBJ1-1|TRBV7-6
CASSLVVGAPGDTEAFF
>TRBJ1-2|TRBV5-1
CASSSVQGNYGYTF
>TRBJ1-1|TRBV5-4
CASSRTGDTEAFF
>TRBJ2-7|TRBV2
CASSEIQGHEQYF
>TRBJ2-2|TRBV19
CAPRGGPATGELFF
>TRBJ1-5|TRBV19
CASSPSFNQPQHF
>TRBJ1-6|TRBV3-1/TRBV3-2
CASSLQQGGYSPLHF
>TRBJ1-6|TRBV28
CASSFPTGASPLHF
>TRBJ2-5|TRBV10-3
CAIRDRGQETQYF